The 22 T cell receptor beta chains presented below share a single source sample, sequenced in a study of molecular identifiers for immune sequencing clone quantification. TCRdb ran MiXCR on the PCR reads and lists one entry per CDR3 protein. The table has some 320,000 distinct CDR3 sequences, roughly 23% seen once. The sequencing input was naive CD8+ T cells from blood, with Jurkat cell RNA spiked in. The subset is: FACS-sorted CD8+CD4-CCR7+CD45RA+ naive T cells. These receptors all come from a human donor in good health. Some libraries in this study had Jurkat cell RNA spiked in.

In this sample, this clonotype turned up many times. The chain has TRBV7-2 and TRBJ2-7, with no clear D. The CDR3 totals 11 residues. Trimming stripped 1 base from V and 7 bases from J, with 5 bases between. Germline V CDR1 and CDR2: SGHTA, FQGNSA. The CDR3: CASSLVVEQYF. In DNA, the CDR3 is TGTGCCAGCAGCTTAGTTGTTGAGCAGTACTTC. Using reference TRBV7-2 and TRBJ2-7 for the parts outside the CDR3, the full variable domain is GAGVSQSPSNKVTEKGKDVELRCDPISGHTALYWYRQSLGQGLEFLIYFQGNSAPDKSGLPSDRFSAERTGGSVSTLTIQRTQQEDSAVYLCASSLVVEQYFGPGTRLTVT.

Ten or more counts support this clonotype. The genes are TRBV29-1 and TRBJ1-1; D unclear. The CDR3 has 11 amino acids. V lost 7 bases and J lost 1, with 7 bases in between. Looked up from germline, CDR1 is SQVTM and CDR2 is ANQGSEA. The CDR3 coding sequence is TGCAGCGATCGGAAGAACACTGAAGCTTTCTTT. Translation: CSDRKNTEAFF. Variable domain in full (rest from reference TRBV29-1 and TRBJ1-1): SAVISQKPSRDICQRGTSLTIQCQVDSQVTMMFWYRQQPGQSLTLIATANQGSEATYESGFVIDKFPISRPNLTFSTLTVSNMSPEDSSIYLCSDRKNTEAFFGQGTRLTVV.

This clonotype was found many times. This chain connects TRBV28 to TRBJ2-4, with D unclear. Germline loops: CDR1 MDHEN, CDR2 SYDVKM. The CDR3 has 11 amino acids. V lost 6 bases and J lost 6, with 6 bases in between. CDR3 amino acids: CASSGGNIQYF. The CDR3 bases are TGTGCCAGCAGCGGCGGAAACATTCAGTACTTC.

V and J are TRBV7-9 and TRBJ1-3, with D tentatively TRBD1 (5 bases). This CDR3 comprises 13 residues. Germline assignment: CDR1 SEHNR and CDR2 FQNEAQ (reference sequence). V was shortened by 7 bases and J by 4 bases, with 11 bases between the two germline ends. This CDR3 reads CASTSGSGNTIYF. The CDR3 bases are TGTGCCAGCACCTCAGGGTCCGGAAACACCATATATTTT.

The sample holds a few counts of this clonotype. The chain joins TRBV19 to TRBJ1-2; 7 bases are a match to TRBD1. This CDR3 is 14 amino acids long. With 6 bases clipped from V and 0 bases from J, the junction kept 4 bases outside the gene matches. Germline assignment: CDR1 LNHDA and CDR2 SQIVND (reference sequence). Written as DNA, the CDR3 is TGTGCCAGTAGAAACAGGGGCACTAACTATGGCTACACCTTC. It specifies CASRNRGTNYGYTF.

In this sample, this clonotype turned up many times. J is TRBJ2-7 and V is TRBV20-1, with a weak D call TRBD1 (6 bases). This CDR3 is built from 13 residues. Germline V gives CDR1 DFQATT, CDR2 SNEGSKA (reference sequence). V was cut by 2 bases and J by 3 bases, with 11 bases left in between. CDR3 sequence (DNA): TGCAGTGCTAGACCCAGGGGATTCTACGAGCAGTACTTC. As protein: CSARPRGFYEQYF.

This clonotype has just a few counts. The J gene is TRBJ2-7, the V gene TRBV19; 8 bases agree with TRBD1. Germline-derived CDR1 and CDR2 are LNHDA and SQIVND (reference sequence). The J segment lost 2 bases and the V segment lost 4 bases, leaving 4 bases of the junction unmatched. This CDR3 is 14 amino acids long. The DNA of the CDR3 is TGTGCCAGTAGTACACTGGGACAGGCCTACGAGCAGTACTTC. Residues: CASSTLGQAYEQYF.

This clonotype was seen many times. This sequence joins TRBV6-6 and TRBJ1-1; D remains ambiguous. V was trimmed by 2 bases and J by 4 bases, leaving 5 bases between them. CDR1 and CDR2 from the germline V gene are MNHNY and SVGAGI (reference sequence). The CDR3 sequence is 12 residues long. CDR3 sequence (DNA): TGTGCCAGCAGTTACGGTAGCACTGAAGCTTTCTTT. This sequence encodes CASSYGSTEAFF.

About this clonotype: A much larger clone lies one base from this, so it may be a read error. J is TRBJ2-3 and V is TRBV12-3 or TRBV12-4; D is perhaps TRBD2 (6 bases). The CDR3 runs to 15 residues. CDR3 region: CASSLDGTDTDTRYF. DNA of the CDR3: TGTGCCAGCAGTTTAGACGGGACTGACACAGATACGCGGTATTTT.

This clonotype occurred many times. The V gene is TRBV28, the J gene TRBJ1-5; D is uncertain. V was shortened by 2 bases and J by 0 bases, with 8 bases between the two germline ends. Germline V gene sequence: CDR1 MDHEN, CDR2 SYDVKM. CDR3 length: 15 residues. The CDR3 loop is CASSLRSYSNQPQHF. The CDR3 nucleotides read TGTGCCAGCAGTTTACGGAGTTATAGCAATCAGCCCCAGCATTTT.

As concerns this clonotype: This sequence may be a read error, since a much larger clone differs from it by one base. V usage is TRBV27 and J usage is TRBJ1-1; D not certain. Germline CDR1 reads MNHEY; CDR2 reads SMNVEV (reference sequence). The length of the CDR3 is 13 residues. Trimming cost V 5 bases and J 4 bases, with 11 bases left between them. The CDR3 nucleotides are TGTGCCAGCAGTCCCCGAATGGGCACTGAAGCTTTCTTT. Amino acids: CASSPRMGTEAFF.

This clonotype appeared many times. CDR3 amino acids: CASSLSLEGAGYEQYF. In nucleotides, the CDR3 is TGCGCCAGCAGCTTGTCGTTGGAGGGGGCGGGGTACGAGCAGTACTTC. This chain joins TRBV5-1 and TRBJ2-7; the D gene is possibly TRBD1 (7 bases). From germline, CDR1 is SGHRS and CDR2 YFSETQ. Trimming removed 1 base at V and 4 bases at J, with 18 bases between. This CDR3 is 16 amino acids long. The full variable domain, with the rest looked up from reference TRBV5-1 and TRBJ2-7, is KAGVTQTPRYLIKTRGQQVTLSCSPISGHRSVSWYQQTPGQGLQFLFEYFSETQRNKGNFPGRFSGRQFSNSRSEMNVSTLELGDSALYLCASSLSLEGAGYEQYFGPGTRLTVT.

There are many counts of this clonotype. The CDR3 sequence: CATHMNTEAFF. CDR3 DNA sequence: TGTGCCACGCATATGAACACTGAAGCTTTCTTT. V usage is TRBV6-5 and J usage is TRBJ1-1; D is ambiguous. In germline, CDR1 is MNHEY, CDR2 SVGAGI. There are 11 residues in the CDR3. The ends were cut back, 10 bases at V and 0 bases at J, with 6 bases in the middle.

This clonotype occurred a few times. This chain connects TRBV12-3 or TRBV12-4 to TRBJ2-7; 16 bases fit TRBD2. With V trimmed by 6 bases and J by 1 base, 9 bases remained unmatched. There are 18 residues in the CDR3. Here the CDR3 reads CASREGLAGGQGSYEQYF. For the CDR3, the DNA is TGTGCCAGCAGGGAGGGACTAGCGGGGGGGCAGGGATCCTACGAGCAGTACTTC.

The chain couples TRBV27 to TRBJ2-5; 7 bases map to TRBD2. J gave up 2 bases and V 3 bases, and 6 bases lay outside the gene matches. The CDR3 consists of 15 residues. Germline CDR1 and CDR2: MNHEY and SMNVEV (reference sequence). Here the CDR3 DNA reads TGTGCCAGCAGTTTCCAAGCGGGGTTACAAGAGACCCAGTACTTC. Translation: CASSFQAGLQETQYF.

This clonotype has a count of ten or more. CDR3 nucleotide sequence: TGTGCCAGCAGCTTAGCTTTCTCGCAGGGGAGGGTGTACACTGAAGCTTTCTTT. Its translation is CASSLAFSQGRVYTEAFF. The rearrangement uses TRBV7-8 and TRBJ1-1; TRBD1 is a possible D gene (6 bases). CDR1 is SGHVS and CDR2 is FQNEAQ in the germline V gene. Trimming shortened V by 0 bases and J by 3 bases, and 20 bases separated the two germline ends. There are 18 residues in the CDR3. The variable domain in full, with the rest retrieved from reference TRBV7-8 and TRBJ1-1, is GAGVSQSPRYKVAKRGQDVALRCDPISGHVSLFWYQQALGQGPEFLTYFQNEAQLDKSGLPSDRFFAERPEGSVSTLKIQRTQQEDSAVYLCASSLAFSQGRVYTEAFFGQGTRLTVV.

Ten or more counts support this clonotype. This chain links TRBV29-1 with TRBJ2-7; TRBD2 might be the D (6 bases). V gave up 3 bases and J gave up 2 bases, with 14 bases separating them. Germline V lookup: CDR1 SQVTM, CDR2 ANQGSEA. The CDR3 runs to 14 residues. The CDR3 spells CSVDGGRPPYEQYF. CDR3 in DNA: TGCAGCGTTGACGGGGGAAGGCCTCCCTACGAGCAGTACTTC.

The sample holds a few counts of this clonotype. This chain joins TRBV20-1 and TRBJ2-7, with unresolved D. CDR1 DFQATT and CDR2 SNEGSKA come from the germline V gene (reference sequence). The germline V and J ends were trimmed by 3 bases and 3 bases, with 18 bases remaining between them. The CDR3 has 15 amino acids. The CDR3 loop reads CSARILGGSNYEQYF. CDR3 DNA sequence: TGCAGTGCTAGGATCCTCGGCGGCAGTAACTACGAGCAGTACTTC.

This clonotype came up many times. The V gene is TRBV19, the J gene TRBJ1-1; the D gene is possibly TRBD1 (5 bases). V was clipped by 8 bases and J by 0 bases, with 16 bases between them. CDR1 and CDR2 (germline): LNHDA, SQIVND (reference sequence). The CDR3 has 15 residues. The CDR3 is CASYTRTRMNTEAFF. The CDR3 nucleotides are TGTGCCAGTTATACACGGACAAGGATGAACACTGAAGCTTTCTTT.

Only a few counts were recorded for this clonotype. This rearrangement joins TRBV5-3 to TRBJ2-3; 13 bases fit TRBD2. TRBV5-3 is known as an ORF, though its function is uncertain. The CDR3 is 17 residues long. Trimming at V came to 8 bases and at J to 4 bases, leaving 13 bases not matched to a gene. CDR3 sequence (DNA): TGTGCCAGCAGCATGGGGACTAGCGGGATAGGCGCAGATACGCAGTATTTT. Its protein is CASSMGTSGIGADTQYF.

This clonotype came up a few times. At one boundary the junction diverges from the germline segment, which might be a read error. The chain has TRBV5-3 and TRBJ1-1; D gene uncertain. TRBV5-3 is noted as an ORF with a role that remains uncertain. This CDR3 has 13 amino acids. The DNA for the CDR3 is TGTGCCAGCAGCTTCGGGGTTGACACTGAAGCTTTCTTT. It encodes CASSFGVDTEAFF.

This chain uses TRBV5-6 with TRBJ1-5, with 8 bases matching TRBD1. Unmatched junction bases numbered 3, after V lost 0 bases and J lost 4 bases. The V gene's germline CDR1 is SGHDT and CDR2 YYEEEE. The CDR3 runs 15 residues. This CDR3 reads CASSLAGTGNQPQHF. DNA of the CDR3: TGTGCCAGCAGCTTGGCCGGGACAGGAAATCAGCCCCAGCATTTT.